The clone carrying this T cell receptor (beta chain) was counted at least ten times. The target antigen is unknown. RNA transcripts gave rise to amplified TCR beta CDR3 regions. With the HTBI primer set, the TCR CDR3 went through a first round of RT-PCR. TCRdb analysed the multiplex PCR reads with MiXCR anew, one entry per CDR3 protein. Of 300,000 to 450,000 distinct CDR3 sequences detected, about 13% appear once; the ten largest clones hold about 9.1%. The entry originates in a study of T cells in Graves' hyperthyroidism and ophthalmopathy. General study points: The model's output predicted ophthalmopathy at a median of about 5.9 months prior to onset.

Over 18 months, lack of ophthalmopathy progression marked Graves' hyperthyroidism as stable. The PBMCs had their origin in around 9.1 ml of fresh peripheral blood. The ends lost 8 bases at V and 0 bases at J; junction bases unmatched: 5. Per germline, CDR1 SQVTM and CDR2 ANQGSEA. This CDR3 contains 13 residues. The gene calls are TRBV29-1 and TRBJ1-1, with 8 bases that match TRBD1. This receptor was obtained from a woman aged 18-35 years with Graves' hyperthyroidism. Source material: blood. The CDR3 sequence: CSIRQGMNTEAFF. DNA of the CDR3: TGCAGCATCAGACAGGGGATGAACACTGAAGCTTTCTTT. The whole variable domain, remainder taken from reference TRBV29-1 and TRBJ1-1, is SAVISQKPSRDICQRGTSLTIQCQVDSQVTMMFWYRQQPGQSLTLIATANQGSEATYESGFVIDKFPISRPNLTFSTLTVSNMSPEDSSIYLCSIRQGMNTEAFFGQGTRLTVV.